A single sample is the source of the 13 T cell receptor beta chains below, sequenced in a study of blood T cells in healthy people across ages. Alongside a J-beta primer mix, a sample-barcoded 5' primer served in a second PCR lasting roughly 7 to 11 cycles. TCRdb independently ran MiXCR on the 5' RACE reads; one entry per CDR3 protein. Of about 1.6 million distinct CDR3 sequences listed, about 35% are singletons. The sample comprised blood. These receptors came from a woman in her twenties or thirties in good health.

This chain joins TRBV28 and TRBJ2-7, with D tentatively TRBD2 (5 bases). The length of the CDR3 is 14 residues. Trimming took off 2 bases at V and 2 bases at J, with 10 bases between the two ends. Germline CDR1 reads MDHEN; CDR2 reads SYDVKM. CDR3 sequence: CASSLIVGAYEQYF. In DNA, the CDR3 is TGTGCCAGCAGTTTAATCGTGGGAGCCTACGAGCAGTACTTC. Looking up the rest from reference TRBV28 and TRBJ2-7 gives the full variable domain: DVKVTQSSRYLVKRTGEKVFLECVQDMDHENMFWYRQDPGLGLRLIYFSYDVKMKEKGDIPEGYSVSREKKERFSLILESASTNQTSMYLCASSLIVGAYEQYFGPGTRLTVT.

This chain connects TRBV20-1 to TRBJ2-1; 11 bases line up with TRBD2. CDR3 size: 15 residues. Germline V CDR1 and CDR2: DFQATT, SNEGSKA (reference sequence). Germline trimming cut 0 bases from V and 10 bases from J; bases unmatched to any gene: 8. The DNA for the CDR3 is TGCAGTGCTAGAGACCCCGCACTAGCGGGGGACGAGCAGTTCTTC. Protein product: CSARDPALAGDEQFF.

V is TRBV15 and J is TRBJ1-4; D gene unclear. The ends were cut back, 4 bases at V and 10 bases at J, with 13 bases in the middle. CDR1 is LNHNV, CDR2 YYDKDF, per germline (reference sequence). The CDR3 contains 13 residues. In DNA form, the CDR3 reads TGTGCCACCAGCACCTTAGGGCTTGGAAAACTGTTTTTT. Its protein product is CATSTLGLGKLFF.

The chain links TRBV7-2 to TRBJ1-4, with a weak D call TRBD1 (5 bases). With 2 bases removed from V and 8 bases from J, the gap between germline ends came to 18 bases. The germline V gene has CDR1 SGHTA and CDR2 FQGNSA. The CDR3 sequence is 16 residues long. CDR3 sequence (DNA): TGTGCCAGCAGCTTACCGCGACAGACTTATAAAGAAAAACTGTTTTTT. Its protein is CASSLPRQTYKEKLFF. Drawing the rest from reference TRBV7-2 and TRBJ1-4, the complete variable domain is GAGVSQSPSNKVTEKGKDVELRCDPISGHTALYWYRQSLGQGLEFLIYFQGNSAPDKSGLPSDRFSAERTGGSVSTLTIQRTQQEDSAVYLCASSLPRQTYKEKLFFGSGTQLSVL.

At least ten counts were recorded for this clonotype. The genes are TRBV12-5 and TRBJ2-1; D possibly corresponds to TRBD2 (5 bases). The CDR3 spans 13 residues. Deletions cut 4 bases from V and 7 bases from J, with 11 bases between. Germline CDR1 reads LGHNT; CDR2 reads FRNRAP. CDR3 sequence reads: CASGSPSGNEQFF. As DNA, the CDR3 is TGTGCTAGTGGTTCCCCCTCGGGAAATGAGCAGTTCTTC.

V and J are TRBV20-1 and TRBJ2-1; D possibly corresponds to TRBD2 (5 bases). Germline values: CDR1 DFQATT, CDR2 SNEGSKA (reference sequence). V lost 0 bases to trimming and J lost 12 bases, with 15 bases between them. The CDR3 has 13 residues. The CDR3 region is CSARDPSHRGQFF. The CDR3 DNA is TGCAGTGCTAGAGATCCCAGCCATCGGGGGCAGTTCTTC.

CDR3 in amino acids: CASSHLGVNDNQPQHF. As DNA, the CDR3 is TGCGCCAGCAGCCATTTGGGAGTCAATGACAATCAGCCCCAGCATTTT. The chain links TRBV5-1 to TRBJ1-5; D gene unclear. The CDR3 spans 16 residues. V was cut by 4 bases and J by 3 bases, with 17 bases left in between. CDR1 is SGHRS, CDR2 YFSETQ, per germline.

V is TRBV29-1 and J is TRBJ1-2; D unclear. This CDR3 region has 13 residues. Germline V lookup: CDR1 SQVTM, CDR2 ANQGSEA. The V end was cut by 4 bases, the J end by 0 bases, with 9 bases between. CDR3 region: CSVGRNTNYGYTF. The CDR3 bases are TGCAGCGTTGGAAGAAATACTAACTATGGCTACACCTTC.

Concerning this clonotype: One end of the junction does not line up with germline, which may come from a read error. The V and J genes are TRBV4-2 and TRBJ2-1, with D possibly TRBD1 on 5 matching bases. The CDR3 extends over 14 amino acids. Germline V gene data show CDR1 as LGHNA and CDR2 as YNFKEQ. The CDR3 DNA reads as TGTGCCAGCAGCCAAGTCCAGACAGTCAATGGGCAGTTCTTC. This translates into CASSQVQTVNGQFF.

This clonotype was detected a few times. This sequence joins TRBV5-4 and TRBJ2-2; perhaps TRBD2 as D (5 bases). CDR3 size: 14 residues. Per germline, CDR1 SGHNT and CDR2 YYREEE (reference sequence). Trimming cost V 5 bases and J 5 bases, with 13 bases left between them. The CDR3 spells CASRLASGTGELFF. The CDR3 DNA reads TGTGCCAGCAGGCTCGCCTCGGGGACCGGGGAGCTGTTTTTT.

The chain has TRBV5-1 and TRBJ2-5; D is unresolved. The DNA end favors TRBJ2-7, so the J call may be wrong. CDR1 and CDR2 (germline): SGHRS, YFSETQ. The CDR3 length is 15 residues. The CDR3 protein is CASSLLPDDTYEQYF. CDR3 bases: TGCGCCAGCAGCTTGCTGCCGGACGATACTTACGAGCAGTACTTC.

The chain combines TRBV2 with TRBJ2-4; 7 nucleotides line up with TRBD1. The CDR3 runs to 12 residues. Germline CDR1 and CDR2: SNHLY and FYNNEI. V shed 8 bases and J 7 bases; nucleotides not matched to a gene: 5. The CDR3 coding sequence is TGTGCCAGCGCAAAACAGGGGAACATTCAGTACTTC. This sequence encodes CASAKQGNIQYF.

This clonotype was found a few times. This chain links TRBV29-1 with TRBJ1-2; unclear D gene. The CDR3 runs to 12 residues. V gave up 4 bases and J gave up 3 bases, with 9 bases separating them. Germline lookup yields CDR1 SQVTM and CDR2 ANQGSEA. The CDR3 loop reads CSVVARHYGYTF. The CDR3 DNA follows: TGCAGCGTTGTTGCCAGACACTATGGCTACACCTTC.